The 20 T cell receptor beta chains reported below all come from one sample, sequenced in a study of cytomegalovirus exposure and HLA in healthy donors (dated by TCRdb to 2016 to 2017). Libraries came from the immunoSEQ multiplex PCR assay. For the multiplex PCR, a mixture combining 60 forward primers for TCR Vbeta segments and 13 reverse primers for TCR Jbeta segments was used. TCRdb mirrors the immuneACCESS table, restricted to in-frame sequences. Some clones are absent from its copies; in checked studies, under half trace to an unresolved V gene, and the reason for the others is unknown. For this sample the table gives around 190,000 clones, of which about four fifths were detected only once. The top ten hold approximately 3.6% of the sample. Sequenced input: PBMCs. The receptors shown here come from a middle-aged man in good health and CMV-seropositive.

The gene calls are TRBV28 and TRBJ1-2; D ambiguous. The CDR3 has 16 amino acids. V was clipped by 5 bases and J by 4 bases, with 20 bases between them. CDR1 MDHEN and CDR2 SYDVKM come from the germline V gene. The DNA of the CDR3 is TGTGCCAGCAGTAAAAGGAGTCTAGAAGCCCTCTATGGCTACACCTTC. This translates into CASSKRSLEALYGYTF.

The count of this clone is one. This rearrangement joins TRBV18 to TRBJ1-2; D may be TRBD1 (5 bases). V lost 3 bases and J 5 bases, leaving 10 bases between the germline ends. The CDR3 covers 13 residues. Germline V gene data show CDR1 as KGHSH and CDR2 as LQKENI. Written as DNA, the CDR3 is TGTGCCAGCTCACCGGGGCAGCAATATGGCTACACCTTC. Translation gives CASSPGQQYGYTF. Supplemented by reference TRBV18 and TRBJ1-2, the full variable domain reads NAGVMQNPRHLVRRRGQEARLRCSPMKGHSHVYWYRQLPEEGLKFMVYLQKENIIDESGMPKERFSAEFPKEGPSILRIQQVVRGDSAAYFCASSPGQQYGYTFGSGTRLTVV.

This chain's CDR3 is CSVENLFGGLDTQYF. The CDR3 bases are TGCAGCGTTGAAAACCTCTTTGGGGGGTTGGATACGCAGTATTTT. The chain combines TRBV29-1 with TRBJ2-3; D perhaps matches TRBD2 (6 bases). The CDR3 is 15 amino acids. V lost 2 bases and J lost 6, with 18 bases in between. Germline V lookup: CDR1 SQVTM, CDR2 ANQGSEA.

This clone was seen more than once but under ten times. CDR3 region: CSVLAFEDQFF. The CDR3 DNA reads as TGCAGCGTTCTAGCCTTCGAAGATCAGTTCTTC. This chain links TRBV29-1 with TRBJ2-1; tentatively, D is TRBD2 (5 bases). V lost 5 bases and J 13 bases, leaving 15 bases between the germline ends. The germline V gene has CDR1 SQVTM and CDR2 ANQGSEA. This CDR3 comprises 11 residues.

The rearrangement links TRBV7-2 to TRBJ2-5; weak D call: TRBD2 (6 bases). The CDR3 has 16 amino acids. The V end lost 0 bases, the J end lost 9 bases, and 20 bases lay between the germline ends. CDR1 SGHTA and CDR2 FQGNSA come from the germline V gene. The CDR3 bases are TGTGCCAGCAGCTTAGCCTCACTAGCCTTCGCAGTGGCCCAGTACTTC. It codes for CASSLASLAFAVAQYF.

This clone was found once. The chain has TRBV2 and TRBJ1-5; the D is unclear. The CDR3 is 16 amino acids. CDR1 and CDR2 (germline): SNHLY, FYNNEI. The V and J ends lost 6 bases and 0 bases respectively, with 15 bases between them. CDR3 protein: CASRAAAKYSNQPQHF. CDR3 DNA sequence: TGTGCCAGCAGAGCGGCAGCAAAATATAGCAATCAGCCCCAGCATTTT.

This clone was seen once. This chain uses TRBV6-5 with TRBJ2-7; D not certain. Looked up from germline, CDR1 is MNHEY and CDR2 is SVGAGI. CDR3 size: 13 residues. Between the trimmed V and J ends, which lost 5 bases and 2 bases, there was a span of 10 bases. As DNA, the CDR3 is TGTGCCAGCAGTGAGAGAGCTACCTACGAGCAGTACTTC. This encodes CASSERATYEQYF.

V and J are TRBV18 and TRBJ1-3; no clear D. The CDR3 sequence is 13 residues long. Trimming removed 0 bases at V and 4 bases at J, with 4 bases between. CDR1 and CDR2 (germline): KGHSH, LQKENI. The CDR3 bases are TGTGCCAGCTCACCACCCGTAGGAAACACCATATATTTT. It translates to CASSPPVGNTIYF. The full variable domain, completed using reference TRBV18 and TRBJ1-3, is NAGVMQNPRHLVRRRGQEARLRCSPMKGHSHVYWYRQLPEEGLKFMVYLQKENIIDESGMPKERFSAEFPKEGPSILRIQQVVRGDSAAYFCASSPPVGNTIYFGEGSWLTVV.

The rearrangement links TRBV30 to TRBJ2-1, with TRBD2 identical over 10 bases. The CDR3 has 15 residues. Per the germline V gene, CDR1 is GTSNPN and CDR2 is SVGIG (reference sequence). The ends lost 4 bases at V and 4 bases at J; junction bases unmatched: 7. This chain's CDR3 is CAWTIAGGPYNEQFF. As DNA, the CDR3 is TGTGCCTGGACGATAGCGGGAGGACCTTACAATGAGCAGTTCTTC.

The V and J genes are TRBV6-6 and TRBJ2-5; unclear D gene. There are 15 residues in the CDR3. The germline V gene encodes CDR1 MNHNY and CDR2 SVGAGI (reference sequence). V lost 1 base to trimming and J lost 1 base, with 10 bases between them. Here the CDR3 reads CASSYFRVAQETQYF. The DNA of the CDR3 is TGTGCCAGCAGTTACTTTAGAGTAGCCCAAGAGACCCAGTACTTC.

The rearrangement links TRBV19 to TRBJ2-2, with 9 bases identical to TRBD1. Germline assignment: CDR1 LNHDA and CDR2 SQIVND (reference sequence). This CDR3 is built from 15 residues. V trimming: 1 base; J trimming: 3 bases; junction bases outside the gene matches: 0. The CDR3 DNA sequence: TGTGCCAGTAGTATAGGGACAGGGGACACCGGGGAGCTGTTTTTT. Amino acids: CASSIGTGDTGELFF.

This clone was seen only a few times. This chain links TRBV29-1 with TRBJ2-1; no clear D gene. V lost 4 bases and J lost 10, with 11 bases in between. From germline, CDR1 is SQVTM and CDR2 ANQGSEA. The CDR3 runs 11 residues. CDR3 in amino acids: CSVAPRGEQFF. CDR3 bases: TGCAGCGTTGCCCCTCGCGGAGAGCAGTTCTTC.

This sequence joins TRBV11-2 and TRBJ1-4, with TRBD1 as a possible D gene (5 bases). CDR1 and CDR2 from the germline V gene are SGHAT and FQNNGV. This CDR3 contains 15 residues. Trimming removed 1 base at V and 4 bases at J, with 10 bases between. CDR3 loop: CASSLGGRNNEKLFF. CDR3 sequence (DNA): TGTGCCAGCAGCTTAGGGGGCAGGAATAATGAAAAACTGTTTTTT.

The chain couples TRBV10-3 to TRBJ1-2; D unclear. Germline-derived CDR1 and CDR2 are ENHRY and SYGVKD. Trimming shortened V by 8 bases and J by 4 bases, and 14 bases separated the two germline ends. The CDR3 consists of 13 residues. In DNA, the CDR3 is TGTGCCATCTCGAACGGGAGCTCCTATGGCTACACCTTC. This encodes CAISNGSSYGYTF.

As regards this clone: This CDR3 fails to terminate in the conserved phenylalanine or tryptophan, so it likely reflects a read error. V gene TRBV5-4 combines with J gene TRBJ2-7; 12 positions agree with TRBD1. Looked up from germline, CDR1 is SGHNT and CDR2 is YYREEE (reference sequence). The trim removed 3 bases at V and 2 bases at J, leaving 6 bases unmatched. The CDR3 spans 16 residues. This CDR3 reads CASSSPGQGAPYEQYL. The CDR3 coding sequence is TGTGCCAGCAGCTCACCGGGACAGGGGGCCCCCTACGAGCAGTACCTC.

V usage is TRBV6-5 and J usage is TRBJ1-2; TRBD1 aligns across 7 bases. Germline V gene data show CDR1 as MNHEY and CDR2 as SVGAGI. The CDR3 spans 13 residues. V was clipped by 3 bases and J by 5 bases; unmatched bases: 3. In nucleotides, the CDR3 is TGTGCCAGCAGTTATCGACAGGGTTATGGCTACACCTTC. Its translation is CASSYRQGYGYTF.

The CDR3 loop reads CASSLLGRATNEKLFF. CDR3 coding DNA: TGTGCCAGCAGTTTATTGGGCAGGGCAACTAATGAAAAACTGTTTTTT. V usage is TRBV28 and J usage is TRBJ1-4, with D tentatively TRBD1 (5 bases). Per germline, CDR1 MDHEN and CDR2 SYDVKM. The CDR3 loop spans 16 amino acids. Trimming cost V 1 base and J 0 bases, with 9 bases left between them.

The V gene is TRBV29-1, the J gene TRBJ2-6, with 7 bases matching TRBD2. With V trimmed by 4 bases and J by 1 base, 1 base remained unmatched. Germline lookup yields CDR1 SQVTM and CDR2 ANQGSEA. This CDR3 is built from 14 residues. In DNA, the CDR3 is TGCAGCGTTGGGGGGGGTTCTGGGGCCAACGTCCTGACTTTC. Encoded protein: CSVGGGSGANVLTF.

The chain joins TRBV28 to TRBJ1-2; D uncertain. V lost 5 bases, J lost 3 bases, and 10 bases lay in between. CDR1 and CDR2 from the germline V gene are MDHEN and SYDVKM. This CDR3 contains 13 residues. The CDR3: CASSAGMDYGYTF. Written as DNA, the CDR3 is TGTGCCAGCAGTGCAGGAATGGACTATGGCTACACCTTC.

The CDR3 is CASSFGQGKGNEKLFF. The CDR3 bases are TGTGCCAGCAGCTTTGGACAGGGGAAGGGTAATGAAAAACTGTTTTTT. The chain carries TRBV5-5 and TRBJ1-4; 9 bases match TRBD1. The CDR3 runs to 16 residues. Germline assignment: CDR1 SGHKS and CDR2 YYEKEE (reference sequence). V trimming: 2 bases; J trimming: 4 bases; junction bases outside the gene matches: 6.